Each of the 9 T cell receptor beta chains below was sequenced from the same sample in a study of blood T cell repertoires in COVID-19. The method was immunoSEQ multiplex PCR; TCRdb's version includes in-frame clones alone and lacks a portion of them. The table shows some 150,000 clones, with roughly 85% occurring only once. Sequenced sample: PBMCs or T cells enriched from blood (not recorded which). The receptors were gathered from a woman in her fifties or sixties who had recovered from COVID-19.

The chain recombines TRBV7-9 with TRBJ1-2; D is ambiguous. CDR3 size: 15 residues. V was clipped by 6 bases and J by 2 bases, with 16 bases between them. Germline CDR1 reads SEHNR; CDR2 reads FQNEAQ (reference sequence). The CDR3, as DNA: TGTGCCAGCAGACGGACGGCGGGAAAGAACTATGGCTACACCTTC. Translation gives CASRRTAGKNYGYTF.

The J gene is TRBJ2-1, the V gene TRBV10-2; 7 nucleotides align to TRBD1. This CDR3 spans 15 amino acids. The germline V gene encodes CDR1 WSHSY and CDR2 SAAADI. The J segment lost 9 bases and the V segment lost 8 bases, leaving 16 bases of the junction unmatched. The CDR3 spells CASGVRQGGLFEQFF. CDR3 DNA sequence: TGCGCCAGCGGAGTGAGACAGGGTGGACTTTTTGAGCAGTTCTTC.

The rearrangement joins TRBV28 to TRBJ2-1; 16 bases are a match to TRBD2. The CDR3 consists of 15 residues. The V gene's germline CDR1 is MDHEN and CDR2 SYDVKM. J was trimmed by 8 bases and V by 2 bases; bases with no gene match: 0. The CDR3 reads CASSLGTSGRDEQFF. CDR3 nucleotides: TGTGCCAGCAGTTTAGGGACTAGCGGGAGGGATGAGCAGTTCTTC.

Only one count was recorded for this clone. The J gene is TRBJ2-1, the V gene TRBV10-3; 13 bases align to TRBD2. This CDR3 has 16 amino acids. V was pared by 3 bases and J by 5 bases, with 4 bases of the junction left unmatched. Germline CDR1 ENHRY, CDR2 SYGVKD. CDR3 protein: CAISEPTSGRDNEQFF. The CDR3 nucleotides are TGTGCCATCAGTGAACCCACTAGCGGGAGGGACAATGAGCAGTTCTTC.

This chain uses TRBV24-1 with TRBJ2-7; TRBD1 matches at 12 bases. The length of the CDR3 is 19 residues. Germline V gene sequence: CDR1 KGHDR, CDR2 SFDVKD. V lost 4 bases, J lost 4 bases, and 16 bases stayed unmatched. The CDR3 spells CATSDLGGDRGLRRYEQYF. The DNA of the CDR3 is TGTGCCACCAGTGACCTAGGGGGGGACAGGGGGCTCCGTCGATACGAGCAGTACTTC.

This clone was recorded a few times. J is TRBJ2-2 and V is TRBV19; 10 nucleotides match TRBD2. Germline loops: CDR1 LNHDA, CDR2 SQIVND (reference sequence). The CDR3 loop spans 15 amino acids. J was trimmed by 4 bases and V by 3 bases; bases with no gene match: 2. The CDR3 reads CASSMLAGVTGELFF. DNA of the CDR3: TGTGCCAGTAGTATGCTAGCGGGAGTCACCGGGGAGCTGTTTTTT.

CDR3 DNA: TGTGCCAGCTTAGGAGGGGTGTACACCGGGGAGCTGTTTTTT. It yields the protein CASLGGVYTGELFF. The chain uses TRBV2 and TRBJ2-2; TRBD2 is a possible D gene (6 bases). Trimming pared 8 bases from V and 3 bases from J, leaving 13 bases between. This CDR3 has 14 residues. From germline, CDR1 is SNHLY and CDR2 FYNNEI.

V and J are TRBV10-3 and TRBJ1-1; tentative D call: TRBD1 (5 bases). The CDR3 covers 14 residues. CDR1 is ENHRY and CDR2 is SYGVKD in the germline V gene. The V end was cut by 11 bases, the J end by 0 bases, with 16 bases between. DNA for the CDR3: TGTGCCTCCCAAGGGGTCACCCTGAACACTGAAGCTTTCTTT. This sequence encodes CASQGVTLNTEAFF.

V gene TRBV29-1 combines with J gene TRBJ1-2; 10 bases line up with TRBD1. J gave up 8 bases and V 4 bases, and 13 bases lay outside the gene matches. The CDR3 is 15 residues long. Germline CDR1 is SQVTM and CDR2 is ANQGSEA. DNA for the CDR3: TGCAGCGTTGTTCATCTCACCGGGACAGGGGTAGGCTACACCTTC. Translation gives CSVVHLTGTGVGYTF.